Reported below is one T cell receptor (beta chain). Its target is not known. In the PCR, 60 Vbeta and 13 Jbeta primers were used. Sequencing was performed with immunoSEQ multiplex PCR; in TCRdb, only in-frame clones are kept and a portion is missing. Seen here are about 190,000 clones, about 80% observed once, and the top ten hold approximately 0.99%. These data are taken from a study of cytomegalovirus exposure and HLA in healthy donors. There were likely unrecorded immune exposures, though donors were nominally healthy when sampled. Study-wide results and limits: With later analysis, a missense DCLRE1C variant became linked to TCR beta V- and J-gene trimming. Earlier results showed most TCR beta V segments being productive about 87% or about 30% of the time.

Per the germline V gene, CDR1 is LNHNV and CDR2 is YYDKDF (reference sequence). Trimming stripped 3 bases from V and 4 bases from J, with 13 bases between. The CDR3 runs to 16 residues. Sequences were obtained from PBMCs. The rearrangement joins TRBV15 to TRBJ2-6; a weak D match, TRBD2 (6 bases). The origin of this receptor is a woman between 40 and 55 years old in good health and CMV-seronegative. The CDR3 DNA reads as TGTGCCACCAGCAGTGGGGGGTCGCGGGGGGCCAACGTCCTGACTTTC. Protein sequence: CATSSGGSRGANVLTF.